The 17 T cell receptor beta chains presented below share a single source sample, sequenced in a study of post-analysis software for immune sequencing data. TCR beta libraries were prepared from cDNA with unique molecular identifiers. TCRdb called the PCR reads again in MiXCR, with one record for every CDR3 protein. The table lists about 570,000 distinct CDR3 sequences, 30% to 40% of them singletons, with less than 6% in the top ten. Study observations and caveats: Higher frequency in patients than in controls was seen for about five TRBV segments, with TRBV5-6, TRBV5-1 and TRBV20-1 among them.

No antigen has been identified for these receptors. The sample was blood. Receptors originate from a girl under 18 with multiple sclerosis.

In regard to this clonotype: Relative to the germline gene, one junction end is altered; a read error may explain this. The genes are TRBV14 and TRBJ2-2; D perhaps matches TRBD2 (6 bases). This CDR3 has 13 residues. Germline loops: CDR1 SGHDN, CDR2 FVKESK. The CDR3: CASTGGNTGELFF. The CDR3 DNA reads TGTGCCAGCACCGGAGGGAACACCGGGGAACTGTTTTTT.

The rearrangement links TRBV20-1 to TRBJ2-3, with D possibly TRBD1 on 5 matching bases. The CDR3 has 15 residues. Germline CDR1 DFQATT, CDR2 SNEGSKA (reference sequence). Trimming removed 0 bases from V and 3 bases from J, with 13 bases in between. CDR3 sequence: CSARDPSKGTDTQYF. The CDR3 bases are TGCAGTGCTAGAGATCCGTCTAAGGGGACAGATACGCAGTATTTT.

The chain recombines TRBV7-9 with TRBJ2-1; no clear D. The CDR3 sequence is 16 residues long. Per germline, CDR1 SEHNR and CDR2 FQNEAQ (reference sequence). V was pared by 1 base and J by 0 bases, with 10 bases between. CDR3 coding DNA: TGTGCCAGCAGCTTAGGGCAGTTAAGCTCCTACAATGAGCAGTTCTTC. This gives the protein CASSLGQLSSYNEQFF. The whole variable domain, remainder taken from reference TRBV7-9 and TRBJ2-1, is DTGVSQNPRHKITKRGQNVTFRCDPISEHNRLYWYRQTLGQGPEFLTYFQNEAQLEKSRLLSDRFSAERPKGSFSTLEIQRTEQGDSAMYLCASSLGQLSSYNEQFFGPGTRLTVL.

This clonotype has a handful of counts. The chain joins TRBV5-4 to TRBJ1-4, with 7 bases aligning to TRBD1. Per germline, CDR1 SGHNT and CDR2 YYREEE (reference sequence). CDR3 length equals 18 residues. Losses at the gene ends were 0 bases for V and 4 bases for J; bases not matched to a gene: 12. The CDR3 loop is CASSLEGEVQGHNEKLFF. CDR3 in DNA: TGTGCCAGCAGCTTGGAAGGAGAGGTACAGGGGCATAATGAAAAACTGTTTTTT.

This clonotype was detected many times. This rearrangement joins TRBV20-1 to TRBJ2-5; 16 bases map to TRBD2. CDR1 and CDR2 from the germline V gene are DFQATT and SNEGSKA (reference sequence). V shed 7 bases, J shed 5 bases, and the junction held 7 bases outside the gene matches. The length of the CDR3 is 15 residues. CDR3 nucleotide sequence: TGCAGTGTTGGGACTAGCGGGGGGGCCAGGGAGACCCAGTACTTC. It specifies CSVGTSGGARETQYF.

This chain joins TRBV4-1 and TRBJ1-5, with D uncertain. V shed 4 bases and J shed 4 bases, with 11 bases lying between them. Germline V gives CDR1 MGHRA, CDR2 YSYEKL. The CDR3 runs to 14 residues. For the CDR3, the DNA is TGCGCCAGCAGCCCGGCCGGGAGAAATCAGCCCCAGCATTTT. Protein: CASSPAGRNQPQHF.

In regard to this clonotype: A much larger clone lies one base from this, so it may be a read error. The chain is built from TRBV29-1 and TRBJ2-7; tentative D call: TRBD1 (6 bases). The CDR3 covers 13 residues. Looked up from germline, CDR1 is SQVTM and CDR2 is ANQGSEA. Trimming took 6 bases from V and 3 from J, leaving 15 bases between them. CDR3 bases: TGCAGCGTGGGGGCAGGGATCCTCTACGAGCAGTACTTC. Encoded protein: CSVGAGILYEQYF.

The CDR3, as DNA: TGTGCCAGCAGCCAAGAGGAGCGGGGATTCGCCCACAATGAGCAGTTCTTC. It yields the protein CASSQEERGFAHNEQFF. The J gene is TRBJ2-1, the V gene TRBV4-2, with 7 nucleotides matching TRBD2. V lost 0 bases to trimming and J lost 5 bases; unmatched junction nucleotides: 10. CDR3 length equals 17 residues. From germline, CDR1 is LGHNA and CDR2 YNFKEQ.

This clonotype was picked up many times. This chain connects TRBV5-1 to TRBJ2-5; D ambiguous. The V end lost 0 bases, the J end lost 7 bases, and 4 bases lay between the germline ends. The CDR3 extends over 11 amino acids. Germline V gives CDR1 SGHRS, CDR2 YFSETQ. The CDR3 sequence is CASSLAGTQYF. Here the CDR3 DNA reads TGCGCCAGCAGCTTGGCCGGGACCCAGTACTTC.

The chain combines TRBV27 with TRBJ2-3; TRBD2 matches 7 bases. After removal of 6 bases from V and 7 bases from J, the junction contained 4 bases not matched to a gene. The CDR3 spans 12 residues. Germline CDR1 and CDR2: MNHEY and SMNVEV (reference sequence). DNA of the CDR3: TGTGCCAGCAGCCCGGGGGGAAATACGCAGTATTTT. It is translated as CASSPGGNTQYF.

The chain employs TRBV7-8 and TRBJ2-5; 7 bases align to TRBD1. Germline lookup yields CDR1 SGHVS and CDR2 FQNEAQ. The CDR3 sequence is 15 residues long. V trimming: 5 bases; J trimming: 3 bases; junction bases outside the gene matches: 9. CDR3 amino acids: CASSQGQRAKETQYF. CDR3 DNA: TGTGCCAGCAGCCAGGGACAGCGTGCGAAAGAGACCCAGTACTTC.

V and J are TRBV6-1 and TRBJ1-1; 9 bases line up with TRBD1. Germline V CDR1 and CDR2: MNHNS, SASEGT. The CDR3 loop spans 15 amino acids. Losses at the gene ends were 6 bases for V and 4 bases for J; bases not matched to a gene: 9. The CDR3 is CASRTTGTGSTEAFF. The CDR3 DNA is TGTGCCAGCAGGACGACCGGGACAGGGAGCACTGAAGCTTTCTTT.

This clonotype has more than one count but fewer than ten. This sequence joins TRBV10-3 and TRBJ1-5, with 7 bases matching TRBD1. This CDR3 is built from 16 residues. The V segment lost 0 bases and the J segment 2 bases; nucleotides outside the gene matches: 4. Per the germline V gene, CDR1 is ENHRY and CDR2 is SYGVKD. The DNA for the CDR3 is TGTGCCATCAGTGAGTCGACAGGGTTGGGCAATCAGCCCCAGCATTTT. Translating it yields CAISESTGLGNQPQHF.

In its sample, this clonotype was seen a few times. The V call is TRBV6-2 or TRBV6-3, the J call TRBJ1-6; D ambiguous. The CDR3 runs to 15 residues. Germline V gene data show CDR1 as MNHEY and CDR2 as SVGEGT. V was cut by 6 bases and J by 7 bases, with 16 bases left in between. The CDR3, as DNA: TGTGCCAGCAGACCCGACACGGGAGGGAATTCACCCCTCCACTTT. Translated, it gives CASRPDTGGNSPLHF.

This clonotype was counted only a few times. The chain uses TRBV5-1 and TRBJ2-3; D might be TRBD1 (5 bases). Germline V gives CDR1 SGHRS, CDR2 YFSETQ. The V end lost 0 bases, the J end lost 5 bases, and 10 bases lay between the germline ends. The CDR3 sequence is 14 residues long. This chain's CDR3 is CASSLDRPGDTQYF. The CDR3 coding sequence is TGCGCCAGCAGCTTGGACAGGCCCGGAGATACGCAGTATTTT.

This clonotype appeared many times. V and J are TRBV5-1 and TRBJ1-2; D gene uncertain. Trimming removed 4 bases at V and 5 bases at J, with 12 bases between. This CDR3 region has 13 residues. Per germline, CDR1 SGHRS and CDR2 YFSETQ. The CDR3 reads CASSPGRDYGYTF. The CDR3, as DNA: TGCGCCAGCAGCCCAGGACGGGATTATGGCTACACCTTC.

In its sample, this clonotype was seen a few times. The CDR3 bases are TGCGCCAGCAGCTTGGAGGGGTCTCCTCAGCCCCAGCATTTT. As protein: CASSLEGSPQPQHF. The chain carries TRBV5-1 and TRBJ1-5, with a possible D match to TRBD1 (5 bases). The germline V gene encodes CDR1 SGHRS and CDR2 YFSETQ. The CDR3 extends over 14 amino acids. V dropped 0 bases and J dropped 6 bases, with 10 bases sitting between them.